Listed below are T cell receptor beta chains from one sample, sequenced in a study of cytotoxic CD8 clonotypes in ibrutinib-treated CLL. The method was immunoSEQ multiplex PCR; TCRdb's version includes in-frame clones alone and lacks a portion of them. The sample contains around 40,000 clones, roughly two thirds of which appear only once. Sample: PBMCs, taken at disease progression, from a patient treated with ibrutinib. Every receptor here comes from a human donor with chronic lymphocytic leukemia. Both conserved end residues are part of each CDR3. D genes are given only for firm matches. Some rows mark clone size as missing; the rest say once, few, many or name a class of expanded clone.

clone_size	d_call	v_call	j_call	cdr3_nt	cdr3_aa
.	TRBD1	TRBV25-1	TRBJ2-7	TGTGCCAGCCGTGGACAGGTAGGCTACGAGCAGTACTTC	CASRGQVGYEQYF
few	.	TRBV18	TRBJ2-7	TGTGCCAGCTCACCTGCGGGGCTTACCTACGAGCAGTACTTC	CASSPAGLTYEQYF
.	.	TRBV7-9	TRBJ2-7	TGTGCCAGCAGCCCCCCAGGGTACGAGCAGTACTTC	CASSPPGYEQYF
.	.	TRBV5-5	TRBJ2-5	TGTGCCAGCAGCTCAATTCCGGGACCCCAAGGGGAGACCCAGTACTTC	CASSSIPGPQGETQYF
.	TRBD2	TRBV7-9	TRBJ2-1	TGTGCCAGCAGCCTTACCTGGCGGGAGCCCTACAATGAGCAGTTCTTC	CASSLTWREPYNEQFF
few	.	TRBV5-4	TRBJ2-7	TGTGCCAGCAAGCCGGAGACGGCCTACGAGCAGTACTTC	CASKPETAYEQYF
.	.	TRBV2	TRBJ1-1	TGTGCCGGACGGGAAGCTTTCTTT	CAGREAFF
.	.	TRBV6-6	TRBJ2-2	TGTGCCAGCAGCCCCACGGGTCCTAACACCGGGGAGCTGTTTTTT	CASSPTGPNTGELFF
few	.	TRBV16	TRBJ2-7	TGTGCCAGCAGCCAACGGGGACACTCCTACGAGCAGTACTTC	CASSQRGHSYEQYF
.	TRBD1	TRBV6-1	TRBJ1-1	TGTGCCATCGACAGGGGGGCATACACTGAAGCTTTCTTT	CAIDRGAYTEAFF
.	TRBD2	TRBV7-8	TRBJ2-5	TGTGCCAGCAGCTTAAGTGCTTGGTCGGGAGGGCCGGAGGTTTTAGAGACCCAGTACTTC	CASSLSAWSGGPEVLETQYF
.	.	TRBV28	TRBJ2-5	TGTGCCAGCAGGCCCGGATACCAAGAGACCCAGTACTTC	CASRPGYQETQYF
few	.	TRBV10-3	TRBJ2-7	TGTGCCATCAGTAGTCAGGGGCAGGACTACGAGCAGTACTTC	CAISSQGQDYEQYF
.	TRBD2	TRBV2	TRBJ2-5	TGTGCCAGCAGTTTCGGGACTAGCGGGAGTGGAGAGACCCAGTACTTC	CASSFGTSGSGETQYF
.	.	TRBV6-1	TRBJ1-5	TGTGCCAGCAGGGCGCTGTTGGGGGGCTCTCAGCCCCAGCATTTT	CASRALLGGSQPQHF
.	TRBD2	TRBV7-3	TRBJ2-1	TGTGCCAGCAGCACCGGGACTAGCGGCGGAAATGAGCAGTTCTTC	CASSTGTSGGNEQFF
.	.	TRBV4-1	TRBJ2-3	TGCGCCAGCAGCCAAGATTTGGCCTCGACTGGCACAGATACGCAGTATTTT	CASSQDLASTGTDTQYF
.	TRBD2	TRBV10-3	TRBJ2-2	TGTGCCATCAGTGAGTCCCCCCGGGGGGGGGCCGGGGAGCTGTTTTTT	CAISESPRGGAGELFF
.	TRBD2	TRBV10-3	TRBJ2-3	TGTGCCATCAGTGAGTCCGGGACTAGCGGGGCGCCAAGCACAGATACGCAGTATTTT	CAISESGTSGAPSTDTQYF
.	.	TRBV10-3	TRBJ1-3	TGTGCCATCAGTGACTCTGGAAACACCATATATTTT	CAISDSGNTIYF
.	TRBD2	TRBV5-1	TRBJ2-7	TGCGCCAGCAAGACCGGGACTAGCGGGTTCAACGAGCAGTACTTC	CASKTGTSGFNEQYF
.	.	TRBV13	TRBJ2-7	TGTGCCAGCAGCTCCCGGGGCCGCCCTAACGAGCAGTACTTC	CASSSRGRPNEQYF
once	.	TRBV7-9	TRBJ1-1	TGTGCCAGCAGCTTCCTAGTCGGGAAGAACACTGAAGCTTTCTTT	CASSFLVGKNTEAFF
.	TRBD1	TRBV14	TRBJ2-1	TGTGCCAGCAGCCACCGGGACAGCTGGGTGGATGAGCAGTTCTTC	CASSHRDSWVDEQFF
.	.	TRBV5-4	TRBJ2-5	TGTGCCAGCACCCATGGGGGGAGTTTTCAAGAGACCCAGTACTTC	CASTHGGSFQETQYF
.	.	TRBV5-1	TRBJ1-5	TGCGCCAGCAGCTTGGAGTCTGGCAATCAGCCCCAGCATTTT	CASSLESGNQPQHF
.	.	TRBV4-1	TRBJ2-7	TGCGCCAGCAGCCAAGCCTTAGCAGGCTACGAGCAGTACTTC	CASSQALAGYEQYF
.	.	TRBV10-1	TRBJ2-7	TGCGCCAGCAGTGATACCAGGGGTTGGTACTTC	CASSDTRGWYF
.	TRBD2	TRBV6-1	TRBJ2-3	TGTGCCAGCACCCTAGCGGGGAATCCCACAGATACGCAGTATTTT	CASTLAGNPTDTQYF
.	.	TRBV28	TRBJ1-2	TGTGCCAGCAGTTTACCCCCCTTTTTTGGCTACACCTTC	CASSLPPFFGYTF
few	TRBD1	TRBV5-6	TRBJ2-3	TGTGCCAGCAGCTCCCAGGGGGTTCCAGATACGCAGTATTTT	CASSSQGVPDTQYF
.	.	TRBV7-9	TRBJ2-3	TGTGCCAGCAGCTTAGTTTCAGGGGACACAGATACGCAGTATTTT	CASSLVSGDTDTQYF
.	TRBD2	TRBV28	TRBJ2-7	TGTGCCAGCAGTTCCCACCAGGGACTAGCAGGGGTCGAGCAGTACTTC	CASSSHQGLAGVEQYF
few	TRBD2	TRBV2	TRBJ2-1	TGTGCCAGCCGTGGGACTAGCTTCGGTGAGCAGTTCTTC	CASRGTSFGEQFF
.	.	TRBV25-1	TRBJ1-5	TGTGCCAGTTCGGACGGACGCAATCAGCCCCAGCATTTT	CASSDGRNQPQHF
.	.	TRBV7-2	TRBJ2-1	TGTGCCAGCAGCTTGAATAACCTAGGCGAGCAGTTCTTC	CASSLNNLGEQFF
.	.	TRBV10-3	TRBJ2-3	TGTGCCATCTCCACCGGGACATACCGCACAGATACGCAGTATTTT	CAISTGTYRTDTQYF
.	.	TRBV5-1	TRBJ2-2	TGCGCCAGCAGCTCCTGGACGGCGAACACCGGGGAGCTGTTTTTT	CASSSWTANTGELFF
few	TRBD2	TRBV13	TRBJ2-1	TGTGCCAGCAGCTTAAGAGGGAGGGCCGTACATGAGCAGTTCTTC	CASSLRGRAVHEQFF
.	.	TRBV7-9	TRBJ2-5	TGTGCCAGCAGCCCCTCCGATAGCGGAGGAGAGACCCAGTACTTC	CASSPSDSGGETQYF
.	.	TRBV7-8	TRBJ1-2	TGTGCCAGCAGCTTAGCGCCTGGGGCTGGCTATGGCTACACCTTC	CASSLAPGAGYGYTF
.	.	TRBV19	TRBJ2-2	TGTGCCAGTAGTCAACGACATCGCACCGGGGAGCTGTTTTTT	CASSQRHRTGELFF
few	TRBD1	TRBV19	TRBJ1-5	TGTGCCAGTAGTCTGTCAAGGGACAGACTTAATCAGCCCCAGCATTTT	CASSLSRDRLNQPQHF
.	TRBD2	TRBV7-2	TRBJ2-5	TGTGCCACCCGGACTAGCGAAGAGACCCAGTACTTC	CATRTSEETQYF
few	.	TRBV29-1	TRBJ2-5	TGCAGCGTTAGCCTCAGGGGGGGGACCCAGTACTTC	CSVSLRGGTQYF
.	.	TRBV5-1	TRBJ2-7	TGCGCCAGCAGCTTACAGGTTTCCAACGAGCAGTACTTC	CASSLQVSNEQYF
.	.	TRBV2	TRBJ1-1	TGTGCCAGCAGGGTTGAGAGTGAAGCTTTCTTT	CASRVESEAFF
.	.	TRBV19	TRBJ1-3	TGTGCCAGTAGGGCCGGAGAGGACTCTGGAAACACCATATATTTT	CASRAGEDSGNTIYF
.	.	TRBV27	TRBJ2-1	TGTGCCAGCAGTTTATCGGGGATTGGGTTTTACAATGAGCAGTTCTTC	CASSLSGIGFYNEQFF
.	TRBD2	TRBV27	TRBJ2-7	TGTGCCAGCAGTTACACTAGCGGCGCCTACGAGCAGTACTTC	CASSYTSGAYEQYF
.	TRBD2	TRBV20-1	TRBJ2-7	TGCAGTGGGAGAGCGGGATACGAGCAGTACTTC	CSGRAGYEQYF
.	.	TRBV6-6	TRBJ2-2	TGTGCCAGCAGTTATTGGAGGTCCGGCGGGGAGCTGTTTTTT	CASSYWRSGGELFF
few	TRBD1	TRBV30	TRBJ1-2	TGTGCCGTTGGGCGGGACAGGAAAGCCCTTAGGGATGGCTACACCTTC	CAVGRDRKALRDGYTF
once	.	TRBV6-1	TRBJ2-1	TGTGCCAGCAGAATCAAGCTGTCGGCTGGGCATGAGCAGTTCTTC	CASRIKLSAGHEQFF